Below, one T cell receptor beta chain is given with its context. It lacks a known antigen. Nothing much larger sits one base from this clone, and base qualities are not available. This sample is drawn from a study of control samples from healthy donors and cancer patients (TCRdb year 2020). V is clipped by 7 bases and J by 6 bases, and the sequence between their germline boundaries is 15 bases long. Including the terminal cysteine and phenylalanine, the CDR3 comprises 13 residues. The sequence is cut down to CDR3 DNA, 39 bases in frame from base 1. CDR1 and CDR2 are read off the germline V gene as SNHLY and FYNNEI. Libraries came from the immunoSEQ multiplex PCR assay. Sourced from immuneACCESS, this table was stored by TCRdb with only in-frame sequences that have V and J called. A share of the clones is absent; for the studies checked, an unresolved V gene accounts for under half, and the remainder has no known explanation. Across this sample there are over 150,000 clones, with around 96% seen only once. The leading ten clones occupy 0.95% to 1.1% of the sample.

This chain is built from TRBV2 and TRBJ1-1; the best D guess is TRBD1, with 6 bases matching. The receptor comes from a woman aged 25-40 years in good health. The sequencing input was blood. This receptor has the CDR3 CASNDRRFAEAFF. The base sequence is TGTGCCAGCAACGACAGGAGGTTCGCTGAAGCTTTCTTT.